The subject of this entry is one T cell receptor beta chain. As yet, its antigen is unknown. Unique molecular identifiers were used in preparing the TCRbeta library. Each CDR3 protein gets one entry after TCRdb re-called the PCR reads with MiXCR. The sample yields around 960,000 distinct CDR3 sequences, about 29% seen once. The entry originates in a study of T-cell reconstitution after alpha-beta-depleted transplantation in children. Findings and caveats of the study: Among T cells one year after transplant, newly produced cells accounted for most counts and diversity. It was reported that alpha-beta T cells came from several hundred expanded graft clones (about two months after transplant). At day 60, the high TCRbeta diversity found in some patients originated from recipient T cells and thymic progenitors that had survived.

Specimen: PBMCs, mostly from graft donor cells, collected 360 days after TCRalphabeta/CD19-depleted stem cell transplant. This receptor was identified in a boy less than two years old who had a stem cell transplant for SCID, so the T cells may come from the graft donor.

The chain's CDR3 is CASSLRSARQETQYF. The DNA for the CDR3 is TGTGCCAGCAGTTTACGCTCGGCCCGACAAGAGACCCAGTACTTC. The chain joins TRBV28 to TRBJ2-5, with D hard to call. This CDR3 is built from 15 residues. In germline, CDR1 is MDHEN, CDR2 SYDVKM. The V end lost 2 bases, the J end lost 2 bases, and 12 bases lay between the germline ends.